The sequence of this TCR beta chain was determined in a study of blood T cells in healthy people across ages. This clonotype was detected once. What it binds is unknown. The use of a sample-barcoded 5' primer and a J-beta primer mix characterized a second PCR of 7 to 11 cycles. In TCRdb, the 5' RACE reads were re-called with MiXCR into one record per CDR3 protein. This sample has just under 900,000 distinct CDR3 sequences, with more than 25% found just once. The CDR3 is made up of 15 amino acids. Germline CDR1 reads SGHTA; CDR2 reads FQGTGA. Study outcomes and limitations: Naive CD4+ cell counts and diversity both ran higher in long-lived than in aged donors.

Sequencing was carried out using blood. This receptor was obtained from an elderly woman in good health. This sequence joins TRBV7-3 and TRBJ2-4, with D tentatively TRBD1 or TRBD2 (5 bases each). TRBJ2-7 matches the DNA end more closely, so the J call is doubtful. In DNA form, the CDR3 reads TGTGCCAGCAGCCCACACGGGACCGCAACCTACGAGCAGTACTTC. Translated: CASSPHGTATYEQYF.